The T cell receptor beta chain under discussion was sequenced for a study of blood T cell repertoires in COVID-19. For the study at large: COVID-19 samples collected from the United States, Italy and Spain covered acute and convalescent phases.

Per the germline V gene, CDR1 is SGHRS and CDR2 is YFSETQ. The CDR3 loop spans 15 amino acids. V dropped 0 bases and J dropped 0; count of bases not matched to a gene: 0. In the original processing: Estimated nucleated cell counts came from reference gene primer amplification. Measured with immunoSEQ multiplex PCR; TCRdb has only the in-frame clones, and not every one. V and J calls and clone size are given by that table; D and trimming were obtained from the DNA. This sample has some 140,000 clones, with around three quarters found just once. The specimen sequenced was peripheral blood. The chain is built from TRBV5-1 and TRBJ1-2, with 9 bases lining up with TRBD1. The receptor's source is a man aged 55 to 70 with acute or convalescent COVID-19. Here the CDR3 DNA reads TGCGCCAGCAGCTTGGGACAGGGGGCTAACTATGGCTACACCTTC. It yields the protein CASSLGQGANYGYTF. Variable domain in full (rest from reference TRBV5-1 and TRBJ1-2): KAGVTQTPRYLIKTRGQQVTLSCSPISGHRSVSWYQQTPGQGLQFLFEYFSETQRNKGNFPGRFSGRQFSNSRSEMNVSTLELGDSALYLCASSLGQGANYGYTFGSGTRLTVV.